Included here is one T cell receptor beta chain sequence, with context. V was clipped by 5 bases and J by 3 bases, with 20 bases between them. In germline, CDR1 is MNHNS, CDR2 SASEGT. The CDR3 consists of 16 residues. Unique molecular identifiers were present on cDNA, and template switching added a universal primer site. Each CDR3 protein gets one entry after TCRdb re-called the 5' RACE reads with MiXCR. The table lists hundreds of thousands of distinct CDR3 sequences, roughly 10% of them singletons. The data stem from a study of identical twins. The clonotype was recovered from a woman under 30 in good health. The sequencing sample was made of memory (CD45RO+) T cells sorted from blood. The V and J genes are TRBV6-1 and TRBJ2-7; possible D gene TRBD2, 5 bases. CDR3 sequence: CASSPLKGEGGYEQYF. The CDR3 nucleotides read TGTGCCAGCAGTCCTCTCAAGGGAGAAGGAGGCTACGAGCAGTACTTC.